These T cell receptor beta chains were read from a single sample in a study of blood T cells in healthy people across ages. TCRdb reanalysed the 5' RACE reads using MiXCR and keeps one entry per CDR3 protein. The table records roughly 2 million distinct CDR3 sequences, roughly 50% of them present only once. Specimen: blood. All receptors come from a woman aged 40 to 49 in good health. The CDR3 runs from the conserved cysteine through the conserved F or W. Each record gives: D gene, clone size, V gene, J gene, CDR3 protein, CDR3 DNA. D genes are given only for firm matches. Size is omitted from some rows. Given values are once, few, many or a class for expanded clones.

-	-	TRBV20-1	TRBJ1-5	CSAREEGNQPQHF	TGCAGTGCTAGAGAAGAGGGAAATCAGCCCCAGCATTTT
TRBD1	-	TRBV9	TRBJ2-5	CASSGNRDSQETQYF	TGTGCCAGCAGCGGGAACCGGGACAGCCAAGAGACCCAGTACTTC
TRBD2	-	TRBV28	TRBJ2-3	CASSLVGGGGTQYF	TGTGCCAGCAGTTTGGTTGGGGGGGGAGGGACGCAGTATTTT
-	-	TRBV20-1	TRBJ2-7	CSAVRAASYEQYF	TGCAGTGCCGTTAGGGCGGCCTCCTACGAGCAGTACTTC
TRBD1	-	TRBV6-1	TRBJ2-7	CASSEGPDRSLYEQYF	TGTGCCAGCAGTGAAGGACCGGACAGGTCCTTGTACGAGCAGTACTTC
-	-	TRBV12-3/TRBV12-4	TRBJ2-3	CASSFLVPDTQYF	TGTGCCAGCAGTTTTCTGGTGCCAGATACGCAGTATTTT
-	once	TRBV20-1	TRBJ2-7	CSALPGGYSYEQYF	TGCAGTGCTCTTCCTGGGGGCTACTCCTACGAGCAGTACTTC
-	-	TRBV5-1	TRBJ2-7	CASSFERAQYF	TGCGCCAGCAGCTTTGAACGGGCCCAGTACTTC
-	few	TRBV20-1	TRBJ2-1	CSAQMGAYNEQFF	TGCAGTGCTCAAATGGGTGCCTACAATGAGCAGTTCTTC
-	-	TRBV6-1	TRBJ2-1	CASSEERGDEQFF	TGTGCCAGCAGTGAAGAAAGAGGGGATGAGCAGTTCTTC
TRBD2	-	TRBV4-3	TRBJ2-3	CASSQVAAGGSPDTQYF	TGCGCCAGCAGCCAAGTCGCAGCGGGGGGCTCGCCAGATACGCAGTATTTT
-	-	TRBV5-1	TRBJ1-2	CASSRQEQADGYTF	TGCGCCAGCAGCCGGCAAGAGCAGGCGGATGGCTACACCTTC
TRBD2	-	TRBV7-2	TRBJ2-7	CASTVLAGGYEQYF	TGTGCCAGCACAGTCCTAGCGGGGGGATACGAGCAGTACTTC
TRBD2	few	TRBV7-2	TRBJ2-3	CASSQLFTSGVPDTQYF	TGTGCCAGCAGCCAGCTTTTTACTAGCGGGGTACCAGATACGCAGTATTTT
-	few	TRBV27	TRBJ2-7	CASSSAPLYEQYF	TGTGCCAGCAGTTCCGCCCCACTCTACGAGCAGTACTTC
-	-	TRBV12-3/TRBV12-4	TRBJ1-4	CASSLGGAIVATNEKLFF	TGTGCCAGCAGTTTAGGGGGAGCTATTGTGGCAACTAATGAAAAACTGTTTTTT
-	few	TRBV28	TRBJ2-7	CASSSTGRRVSYEQYF	TGTGCCAGCAGTTCGACCGGCCGACGAGTCTCCTACGAGCAGTACTTC
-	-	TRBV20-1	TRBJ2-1	CSARPIDRRRYNEQFF	TGCAGTGCTAGACCCATCGACAGGCGGAGATACAATGAGCAGTTCTTC
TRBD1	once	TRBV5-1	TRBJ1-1	CASSPGTDPEAFF	TGCGCCAGCAGCCCAGGGACAGACCCTGAAGCTTTCTTT
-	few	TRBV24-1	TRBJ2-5	CATSGSGTQETQYF	TGTGCCACCAGTGGATCCGGCACACAAGAGACCCAGTACTTC
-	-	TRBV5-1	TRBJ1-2	CASSLASRARTSYGYTF	TGCGCCAGCAGCTTGGCTTCCCGGGCCCGCACCTCTTATGGCTACACCTTC
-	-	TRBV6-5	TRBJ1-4	CASSYTGVGEKLFF	TGTGCCAGCAGTTACACTGGAGTAGGTGAAAAACTGTTTTTT
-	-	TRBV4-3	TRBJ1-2	CASSQDTHYGYTF	TGCGCCAGCAGCCAAGATACCCACTATGGCTACACCTTC
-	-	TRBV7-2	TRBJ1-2	CASSLTGSLIYGYTF	TGTGCCAGCAGCTTGACGGGATCGTTAATATATGGCTACACCTTC
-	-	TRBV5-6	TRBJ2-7	CASSSASSYEQYF	TGTGCCAGCAGCTCGGCTAGCTCCTACGAGCAGTACTTC
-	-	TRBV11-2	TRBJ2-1	CASQKGSSYNEQFF	TGTGCCAGCCAAAAAGGCAGCTCCTACAATGAGCAGTTCTTC
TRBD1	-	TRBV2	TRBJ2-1	CASSEKGQGYNEQFF	TGTGCCAGCAGTGAAAAGGGACAGGGCTACAATGAGCAGTTCTTC
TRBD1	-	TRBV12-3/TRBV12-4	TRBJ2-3	CASSLRRGRRVTDTQYF	TGTGCCAGCAGTTTACGCAGGGGGCGCCGGGTTACTGATACGCAGTATTTT
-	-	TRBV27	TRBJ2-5	CASSLSHTSETQYF	TGTGCCAGCAGTTTATCGCATACCAGCGAGACCCAGTACTTC
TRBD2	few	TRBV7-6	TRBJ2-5	CASSFPMAGGEFQETQYF	TGTGCCAGCAGCTTCCCCATGGCGGGGGGGGAATTTCAAGAGACCCAGTACTTC
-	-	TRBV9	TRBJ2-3	CASSVVGSPTDTQYF	TGTGCCAGCAGCGTAGTCGGTTCCCCCACAGATACGCAGTATTTT
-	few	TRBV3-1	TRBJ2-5	CASSQDPVTETQYF	TGTGCCAGCAGCCAAGATCCAGTAACAGAGACCCAGTACTTC
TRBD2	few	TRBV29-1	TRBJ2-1	CSVGFLRTSGNEQFF	TGCAGCGTTGGATTCCTCAGGACTAGCGGCAATGAGCAGTTCTTC
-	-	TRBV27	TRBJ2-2	CASSLSPGALSNTGELFF	TGTGCCAGCAGTTTATCCCCAGGGGCCCTTTCGAACACCGGGGAGCTGTTTTTT
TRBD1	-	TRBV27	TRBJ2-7	CASSLSITGGKYEQYF	TGTGCCAGCAGTCTATCGATAACAGGGGGCAAGTACGAGCAGTACTTC
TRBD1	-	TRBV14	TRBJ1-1	CASSLGTVYLGTEAFF	TGTGCCAGCAGTCTCGGGACAGTTTACCTCGGGACTGAAGCTTTCTTT
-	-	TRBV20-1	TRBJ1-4	CSATGSGGRSEKLFF	TGCAGTGCCACGGGGTCCGGGGGCAGGTCCGAAAAACTGTTTTTT
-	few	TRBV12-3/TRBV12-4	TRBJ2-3	CASSQARGPDTQYF	TGTGCCAGCAGCCAGGCTAGGGGACCAGATACGCAGTATTTT
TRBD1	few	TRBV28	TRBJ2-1	CASSGRPGQGINEQFF	TGTGCCAGCAGCGGGAGGCCGGGACAGGGAATTAATGAGCAGTTCTTC
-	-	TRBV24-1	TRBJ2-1	CATSDDGSGGFVNEQFF	TGTGCCACCAGTGATGATGGAAGCGGTGGTTTCGTCAATGAGCAGTTCTTC
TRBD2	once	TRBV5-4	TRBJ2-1	CASSLEGLAATNEQFF	TGTGCCAGCAGCTTGGAGGGACTAGCGGCGACCAATGAGCAGTTCTTC
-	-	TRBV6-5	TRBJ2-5	CANSRQETQYF	TGTGCCAACAGCCGCCAAGAGACCCAGTACTTC
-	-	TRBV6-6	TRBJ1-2	CASSYTASARVYGYTF	TGTGCCAGCAGTTACACCGCCTCGGCCAGGGTGTATGGCTACACCTTC
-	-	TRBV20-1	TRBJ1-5	CSAPRDVSNQPQHF	TGCAGTGCTCCCCGGGACGTTAGCAATCAGCCCCAGCATTTT
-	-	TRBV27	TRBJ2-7	CASRRFGAGYEQYF	TGTGCCAGCAGAAGATTCGGGGCGGGCTACGAGCAGTACTTC
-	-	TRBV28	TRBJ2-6	CASSFVARKANVLTF	TGTGCCAGCAGTTTCGTGGCAAGAAAGGCCAACGTCCTGACTTTC
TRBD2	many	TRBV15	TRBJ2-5	CATSRWGGAGSRETQYF	TGTGCCACCAGCAGATGGGGAGGGGCGGGTTCGAGAGAGACCCAGTACTTC
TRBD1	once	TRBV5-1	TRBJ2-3	CASFGTGAATQYF	TGCGCCAGCTTCGGGACAGGGGCAGCTACGCAGTATTTT
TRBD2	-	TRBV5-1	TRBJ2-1	CASSLGRGGYDEQFF	TGCGCCAGCAGCTTGGGGCGGGGGGGCTACGATGAGCAGTTCTTC
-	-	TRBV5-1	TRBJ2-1	CASSSTGALYNEQFF	TGCGCCAGCAGCTCGACCGGGGCACTTTACAATGAGCAGTTCTTC
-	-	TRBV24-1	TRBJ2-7	CATSPGHSSYEQYF	TGTGCCACCAGCCCGGGACATAGCTCCTACGAGCAGTACTTC
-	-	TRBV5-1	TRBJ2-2	CASSLTPALGELFF	TGCGCCAGCAGCTTAACCCCGGCATTGGGGGAGCTGTTTTTT
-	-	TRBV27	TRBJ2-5	CASSVSRIQETQYF	TGTGCCAGCAGTGTCTCCCGCATCCAAGAGACCCAGTACTTC
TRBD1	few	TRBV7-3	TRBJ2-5	CASSVSGTGIQETQYF	TGTGCCAGCAGCGTCTCCGGGACAGGGATCCAAGAGACCCAGTACTTC
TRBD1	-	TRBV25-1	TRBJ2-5	CASSAGTGMGETQYF	TGTGCCAGCAGTGCCGGGACAGGGATGGGCGAGACCCAGTACTTC
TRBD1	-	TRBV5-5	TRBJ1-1	CASSFTGGLGEAFF	TGTGCCAGCAGCTTTACAGGGGGGTTGGGTGAAGCTTTCTTT
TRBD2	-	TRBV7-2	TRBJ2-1	CASSLDAGGGNEQFF	TGTGCCAGCAGCTTAGATGCGGGGGGGGGCAATGAGCAGTTCTTC
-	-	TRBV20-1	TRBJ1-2	CSARGADGTNYGYTF	TGCAGTGCTAGAGGGGCGGACGGAACTAACTATGGCTACACCTTC
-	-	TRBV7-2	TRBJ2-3	CASSLGQGGPTQYF	TGTGCCAGCAGCTTAGGCCAGGGGGGCCCTACGCAGTATTTT